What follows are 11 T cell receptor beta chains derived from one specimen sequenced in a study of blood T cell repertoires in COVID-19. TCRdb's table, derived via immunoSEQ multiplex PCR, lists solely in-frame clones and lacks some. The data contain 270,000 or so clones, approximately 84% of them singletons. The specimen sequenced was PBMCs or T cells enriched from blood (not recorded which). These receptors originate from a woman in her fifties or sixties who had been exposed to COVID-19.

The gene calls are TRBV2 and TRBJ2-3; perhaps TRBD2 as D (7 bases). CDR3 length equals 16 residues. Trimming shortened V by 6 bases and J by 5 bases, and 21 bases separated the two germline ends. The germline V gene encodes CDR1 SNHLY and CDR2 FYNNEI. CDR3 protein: CASSPPGQGREDTQYF. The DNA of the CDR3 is TGTGCCAGCAGCCCGCCCGGGCAGGGGAGGGAAGATACGCAGTATTTT.

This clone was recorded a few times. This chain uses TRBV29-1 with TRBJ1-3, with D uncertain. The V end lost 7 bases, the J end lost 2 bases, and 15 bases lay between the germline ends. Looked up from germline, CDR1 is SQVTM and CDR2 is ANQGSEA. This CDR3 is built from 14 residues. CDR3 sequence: CSALLAGTGNTIYF. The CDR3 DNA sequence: TGCAGCGCTCTCCTAGCGGGTACTGGAAACACCATATATTTT. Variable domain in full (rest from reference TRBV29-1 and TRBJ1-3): SAVISQKPSRDICQRGTSLTIQCQVDSQVTMMFWYRQQPGQSLTLIATANQGSEATYESGFVIDKFPISRPNLTFSTLTVSNMSPEDSSIYLCSALLAGTGNTIYFGEGSWLTVV.

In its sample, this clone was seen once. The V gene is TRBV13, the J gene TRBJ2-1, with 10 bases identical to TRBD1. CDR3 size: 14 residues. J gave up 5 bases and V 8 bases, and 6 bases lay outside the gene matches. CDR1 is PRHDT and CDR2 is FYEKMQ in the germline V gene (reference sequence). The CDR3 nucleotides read TGTGCCAGCGAGGGACAGGGGCTAGACAATGAGCAGTTCTTC. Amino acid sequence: CASEGQGLDNEQFF.

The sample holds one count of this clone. CDR3 DNA sequence: TGTGCCATCAGTGAAGCAGGGAAGGTCAATCAGCCCCAGCATTTT. Protein sequence: CAISEAGKVNQPQHF. The chain joins TRBV10-3 to TRBJ1-5; weak D call: TRBD1 (5 bases). CDR1 is ENHRY, CDR2 SYGVKD, per germline. V lost 3 bases and J 3 bases, leaving 12 bases between the germline ends. The CDR3 loop spans 15 amino acids.

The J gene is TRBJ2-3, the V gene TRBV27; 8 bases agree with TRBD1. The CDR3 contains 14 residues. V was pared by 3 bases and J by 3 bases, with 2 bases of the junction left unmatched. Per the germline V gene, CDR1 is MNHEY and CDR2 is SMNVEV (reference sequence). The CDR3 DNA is TGTGCCAGCAGTTTTGGACAGGGTACAGATACGCAGTATTTT. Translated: CASSFGQGTDTQYF.

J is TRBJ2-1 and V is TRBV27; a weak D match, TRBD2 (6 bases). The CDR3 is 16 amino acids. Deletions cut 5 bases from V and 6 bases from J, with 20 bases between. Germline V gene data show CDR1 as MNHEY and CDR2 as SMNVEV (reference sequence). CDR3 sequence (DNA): TGTGCCAGCAGTCCTAACACGGGGGTAGAGGGCAATGAGCAGTTCTTC. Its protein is CASSPNTGVEGNEQFF.

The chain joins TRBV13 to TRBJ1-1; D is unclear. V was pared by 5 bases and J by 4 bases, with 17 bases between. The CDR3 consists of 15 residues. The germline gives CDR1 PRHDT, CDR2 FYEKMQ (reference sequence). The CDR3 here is CASSTSGYRGTEAFF. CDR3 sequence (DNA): TGTGCCAGCAGCACTAGCGGGTATCGGGGCACTGAAGCTTTCTTT.

CDR3 loop: CASSFRRGNSPLHF. The CDR3 DNA is TGTGCCAGCAGTTTCCGCAGGGGTAATTCACCCCTCCACTTT. V is TRBV27 and J is TRBJ1-6, with D possibly TRBD1 on 6 matching bases. Looked up from germline, CDR1 is MNHEY and CDR2 is SMNVEV (reference sequence). The CDR3 contains 14 residues. Trimming pared 3 bases from V and 6 bases from J, leaving 9 bases between.

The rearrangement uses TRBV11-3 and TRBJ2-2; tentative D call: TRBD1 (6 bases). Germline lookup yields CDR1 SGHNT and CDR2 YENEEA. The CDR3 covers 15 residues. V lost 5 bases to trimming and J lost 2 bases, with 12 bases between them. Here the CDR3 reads CASSPSTGNTGELFF. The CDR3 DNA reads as TGTGCCAGCAGCCCATCGACAGGAAACACCGGGGAGCTGTTTTTT.

In DNA form, the CDR3 reads TGTGCCAGCAGCCGCTTGACGGGGATGAGCTCTGGAAACACCATATATTTT. This codes for CASSRLTGMSSGNTIYF. The chain carries TRBV14 and TRBJ1-3, with D uncertain. V was clipped by 4 bases and J by 0 bases, with 16 bases between them. The CDR3 spans 17 residues. Germline V lookup: CDR1 SGHDN, CDR2 FVKESK.

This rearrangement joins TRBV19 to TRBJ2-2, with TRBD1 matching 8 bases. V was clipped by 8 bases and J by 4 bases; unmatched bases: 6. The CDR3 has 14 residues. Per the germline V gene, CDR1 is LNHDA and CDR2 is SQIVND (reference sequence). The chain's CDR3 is CASAHQGATGELFF. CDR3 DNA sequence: TGTGCCAGTGCCCACCAGGGGGCCACCGGGGAGCTGTTTTTT.